The 3 T cell receptor beta chains below come from one sample, sequenced in a study of cytomegalovirus exposure and HLA in healthy donors. Data came from immunoSEQ multiplex PCR; TCRdb stores just in-frame clones and leaves some out. The table records some 230,000 clones, around nine tenths of them present only once. The sample consisted of PBMCs. These receptor sequences come from a woman between 18 and 29 years old in good health and CMV-seronegative.

The chain employs TRBV19 and TRBJ2-5, with D perhaps TRBD2 (6 bases). The CDR3 has 13 amino acids. From germline, CDR1 is LNHDA and CDR2 SQIVND (reference sequence). The ends were cut back, 3 bases at V and 3 bases at J, with 8 bases in the middle. The CDR3 loop is CASSMWGEETQYF. The CDR3 DNA is TGTGCCAGTAGTATGTGGGGGGAAGAGACCCAGTACTTC. Together with reference TRBV19 and TRBJ2-5, the CDR3 gives the full variable domain: DGGITQSPKYLFRKEGQNVTLSCEQNLNHDAMYWYRQDPGQGLRLIYYSQIVNDFQKGDIAEGYSVSREKKESFPLTVTSAQKNPTAFYLCASSMWGEETQYFGPGTRLLVL.

The chain uses TRBV5-1 and TRBJ2-7; 10 nucleotides agree with TRBD1. The CDR3 extends over 15 amino acids. Germline V CDR1 and CDR2: SGHRS, YFSETQ. The V segment lost 0 bases and the J segment 6 bases; nucleotides outside the gene matches: 6. The CDR3 DNA sequence: TGCGCCAGCAGCTTGGAGGGGACAGGGGATCCCGAGCAGTACTTC. Its protein product is CASSLEGTGDPEQYF. The full variable domain, completed using reference TRBV5-1 and TRBJ2-7, is KAGVTQTPRYLIKTRGQQVTLSCSPISGHRSVSWYQQTPGQGLQFLFEYFSETQRNKGNFPGRFSGRQFSNSRSEMNVSTLELGDSALYLCASSLEGTGDPEQYFGPGTRLTVT.

The chain employs TRBV5-1 and TRBJ1-1; D gene ambiguous. The germline V gene has CDR1 SGHRS and CDR2 YFSETQ. With 1 base removed from V and 1 base from J, the gap between germline ends came to 14 bases. The CDR3 is 16 residues long. The CDR3 DNA sequence: TGCGCCAGCAGCTTGTTACCCCCCACTTGGAACACTGAAGCTTTCTTT. Translated: CASSLLPPTWNTEAFF.